The TCR beta chain under discussion was sequenced for a study of blood T cell repertoires in COVID-19. Study-wide context: Acute and convalescent COVID-19 samples came from the United States, Italy and Spain. PBMCs, B-cell-depleted T cells, or T cells were the source of the cDNA or gDNA that made up the material.

Authors' analysis steps: Researchers report that nucleated cell counts were estimated from reference gene primer amplification. The assay was immunoSEQ multiplex PCR, and TCRdb's table has in-frame clones only and misses some. For V, J and clone size, that table is used; D and trimming come from the DNA. This table has 160,000 or so clones, just under 80% appearing once. Germline-derived CDR1 and CDR2 are SGHRS and YFSETQ. This CDR3 is built from 13 residues. V was clipped by 4 bases and J by 3 bases; unmatched bases: 4. The rearrangement joins TRBV5-1 to TRBJ2-7; 7 bases agree with TRBD2. The sequence was obtained from a woman older than 75 with acute or convalescent COVID-19. Sequenced input: peripheral blood. The CDR3 DNA reads TGCGCCAGCAGCGTGTGGGGGGGCTACGAGCAGTACTTC. Its translation is CASSVWGGYEQYF.